A single sample gave rise to the 12 T cell receptor beta chains below, sequenced in a study of T cell repertoires in cytomegalovirus infection. These receptors are not linked to any known antigen. One entry per CDR3 protein results from TCRdb running MiXCR on the reads. This table has around 800,000 distinct CDR3 sequences, 30% to 35% appearing once. The specimen comprised cultured CD8+ T cells from PBMCs, sampled from culture after CMV antigen stimulation. The receptors were sampled from a human donor in good health (CMV status not recorded). Some clones in this sample may be carry-over from other donors' samples.

There are many counts of this clonotype. The gene calls are TRBV7-8 and TRBJ2-3, with D perhaps matching TRBD1 (5 bases). CDR1 is SGHVS, CDR2 FQNEAQ, per germline. Trimming pared 5 bases from V and 3 bases from J, leaving 9 bases between. The CDR3 runs 13 residues. The CDR3 bases are TGTGCCAGCAGCCTCGACAGTACAGATACGCAGTATTTT. This sequence encodes CASSLDSTDTQYF.

About this clonotype itself: A read error may be the cause here, since a much bigger clone is one base away. This chain connects TRBV7-8 to TRBJ2-1; weak D call: TRBD2 (6 bases). The germline gives CDR1 SGHVS, CDR2 FQNEAQ. CDR3 size: 14 residues. As DNA, the CDR3 is TGTGCCAGCAGCTCCGCGGGGTCTGACAATGATCAGTTCTTC. Translating gives CASSSAGSDNDQFF. The full variable domain, completed using reference TRBV7-8 and TRBJ2-1, is GAGVSQSPRYKVAKRGQDVALRCDPISGHVSLFWYQQALGQGPEFLTYFQNEAQLDKSGLPSDRFFAERPEGSVSTLKIQRTQQEDSAVYLCASSSAGSDNDQFFGPGTRLTVL.

This clonotype has only a few counts. The gene calls are TRBV12-3 or TRBV12-4 and TRBJ2-2, with D possibly matching TRBD1 (6 bases). This CDR3 has 14 residues. Trimming stripped 5 bases from V and 7 bases from J, with 14 bases between. The CDR3 reads CASSRNRAGGELFF. The CDR3 DNA reads as TGTGCCAGCAGTCGGAACAGGGCTGGCGGGGAGCTGTTTTTT.

The chain uses TRBV27 and TRBJ2-7; 9 bases agree with TRBD1. J lost 5 bases, V lost 7 bases, and 9 bases had no gene match. The CDR3 is made up of 14 amino acids. Per germline, CDR1 MNHEY and CDR2 SMNVEV (reference sequence). This CDR3 reads CASTPEQGANEQYF. The CDR3 nucleotides are TGTGCCAGCACCCCGGAACAGGGGGCGAACGAGCAGTACTTC.

This clonotype was observed once. V gene TRBV7-9 combines with J gene TRBJ1-1; TRBD1 matches at 8 bases. The CDR3 is 17 amino acids. Germline V gene data show CDR1 as SEHNR and CDR2 as FQNEAQ (reference sequence). V gave up 5 bases and J gave up 3 bases; unmatched junction bases: 14. CDR3 DNA sequence: TGTGCCAGCAGCGGACAGGGAAGGTCGACCGTCTACACTGAAGCTTTCTTT. Residues: CASSGQGRSTVYTEAFF.

This clonotype was counted a few times. CDR3 bases: TGCAGCGTGAGAATATACCAAGCTTTCTTT. This sequence encodes CSVRIYQAFF. The V gene is TRBV29-1, the J gene TRBJ1-1; unclear D gene. V was clipped by 6 bases and J by 9 bases, with 11 bases between them. Germline lookup yields CDR1 SQVTM and CDR2 ANQGSEA. CDR3 length: 10 amino acids. The full variable domain, in which reference TRBV29-1 and TRBJ1-1 provide the parts outside the CDR3, is SAVISQKPSRDICQRGTSLTIQCQVDSQVTMMFWYRQQPGQSLTLIATANQGSEATYESGFVIDKFPISRPNLTFSTLTVSNMSPEDSSIYLCSVRIYQAFFGQGTRLTVV.

A few counts support this clonotype. The chain links TRBV12-3 or TRBV12-4 to TRBJ1-4; D not resolved. V lost 3 bases and J 6 bases, leaving 14 bases between the germline ends. CDR3 length equals 15 residues. The CDR3 loop is CASSFDSGGHEKLFF. The CDR3, as DNA: TGTGCCAGCAGTTTCGACTCCGGAGGGCATGAAAAACTGTTTTTT.

This rearrangement joins TRBV27 to TRBJ1-2; D is uncertain. The V gene lost 8 bases and the J gene lost 4 bases, with 11 bases spanning the gap. The V gene's germline CDR1 is MNHEY and CDR2 SMNVEV (reference sequence). This CDR3 has 12 amino acids. The CDR3 here is CASYQALYGYTF. CDR3 sequence (DNA): TGTGCCAGCTATCAAGCACTCTATGGCTACACCTTC.

The chain is built from TRBV7-6 and TRBJ1-5; no clear D. Germline V gives CDR1 SGHVS, CDR2 FNYEAQ. V lost 5 bases to trimming and J lost 2 bases, with 10 bases between them. The CDR3 extends over 14 amino acids. The CDR3 spells CASSPRAGNQPQHF. The CDR3 DNA reads TGTGCCAGCAGCCCAAGGGCGGGCAATCAGCCCCAGCATTTT.

J is TRBJ2-3 and V is TRBV5-6; D call uncertain. The V end was cut by 4 bases, the J end by 2 bases, with 14 bases between. The CDR3 totals 15 residues. The germline gives CDR1 SGHDT, CDR2 YYEEEE. The CDR3: CASSHPRMITDTQYF. The CDR3 DNA is TGTGCCAGCAGCCATCCTAGGATGATCACAGATACGCAGTATTTT.

This clonotype was counted only a few times. This chain joins TRBV6-2 or TRBV6-3 and TRBJ1-1; the D is unclear. CDR1 is MNHEY, CDR2 SVGEGT, per germline. The CDR3 runs to 14 residues. Between the trimmed V and J ends, which lost 2 bases and 1 base, there was a span of 8 bases. Here the CDR3 reads CASSYTNKNTEAFF. CDR3 bases: TGTGCCAGCAGTTACACGAACAAGAACACTGAAGCTTTCTTT.

This clonotype was seen a handful of times. Its ends do not fully match the called genes, so a read error is possible. The chain has TRBV14 and TRBJ2-1; no clear D gene. The germline V gene has CDR1 SGHDN and CDR2 FVKESK. This CDR3 has 12 amino acids. CDR3 coding DNA: TGTGCCAGTAGCCAGAGTGGGTATGAGCAGTTCTTC. Residues: CASSQSGYEQFF.